This T cell receptor beta chain stems from a study of T cell responses to AZD1222 COVID-19 vaccine. On this clone itself: Its antigen is as yet unknown.

The CDR3 consists of 15 residues. V was cut by 5 bases and J by 0 bases, with 11 bases left in between. The germline V gene has CDR1 LNHDA and CDR2 SQIVND (reference sequence). Assay used: immunoSEQ multiplex PCR; TCRdb lists only in-frame clones, some missing. The repertoire holds some 130,000 clones, with around nine tenths as singletons. Study results and limitations: Donors were mostly white British, more females; clonal diversity possibly underestimated.

The chain uses TRBV19 and TRBJ1-3, with D perhaps TRBD1 (6 bases). Material: peripheral blood, obtained on day 0 of AZD1222 vaccination. The sequence was obtained from an adult in good health. CDR3 DNA: TGTGCCAGTAGTCTCGGACAGTTCTCTGGAAACACCATATATTTT. Translated, it gives CASSLGQFSGNTIYF.